This T cell receptor beta chain is from a study of identifying expanded T cells in peripheral blood. The study, taken as a whole, reports: Two-week clone count variance significantly increased as total template count grew.

Worth noting for this clone: Antigen unknown.

Produced via immunoSEQ multiplex PCR; TCRdb's table is partial and in-frame only. This table holds tens of thousands of clones, roughly four fifths found once. The CDR3 loop spans 14 amino acids. V trimming: 7 bases; J trimming: 0 bases; junction bases outside the gene matches: 6. Germline V gives CDR1 MNHEY, CDR2 SMNVEV (reference sequence). Specimen: blood. The gene calls are TRBV27 and TRBJ2-7, with 7 bases identical to TRBD1. The origin of this receptor is a person aged 18 to 70 in good health. The CDR3 coding sequence is TGTGCCAGCACGACAGGGTCGGACTCCTACGAGCAGTACTTC. Translated, it gives CASTTGSDSYEQYF.